This T cell receptor beta chain was documented in a study of T cells in narcolepsy. Study-wide background: Healthy controls were enrolled alongside patients with narcolepsy type 1 or type 2.

Study-wide results and caveats: Autoreactive clone sequences were missing from some blood memory CD4+ repertoires. Autoreactive HCRT-specific and TRIB2-specific clonotypes were marked in same-patient CSF-versus-blood CD4+ comparisons.

Data came from immunoSEQ multiplex PCR; TCRdb stores just in-frame clones and leaves some out. The sample lists under 20,000 clones; under 90% were seen once. This clone appeared a single time. Its antigen remains unknown. The source material was memory (CD45RA-) CD4+ T cells from blood. This TCR came from a human donor in good health.

The CDR3 DNA reads as TGTGCCATCAGTGAGGATCGACAGGGGAACACTGAAGCTTTCTTT. It yields the protein CAISEDRQGNTEAFF. This sequence joins TRBV10-3 and TRBJ1-1; 7 bases match TRBD1. This CDR3 has 15 amino acids. The germline V gene has CDR1 ENHRY and CDR2 SYGVKD. V lost 2 bases, J lost 1 base, and 4 bases stayed unmatched.